This T cell receptor (beta chain) was recorded in a study of T cell responses to AZD1222 COVID-19 vaccine. General study points: Rises in breadth and depth of Spike-specific TCRs came after two AZD1222 doses. Spike-wide vaccine-associated CD4 TCRs dominated at 160-218 and 743-854. Samples come after the peak T cell response, not at day 14.

This clone was observed a handful of times. Its antigen remains unidentified. The repertoire was sequenced with immunoSEQ multiplex PCR; TCRdb's copy has only in-frame clones and lacks some. Of roughly 120,000 clones in the sample, roughly 84% were seen once. The source material was peripheral blood, sampled on day 0 of AZD1222 vaccination. This sequence was found in an adult in good health.

The CDR3 sequence is CASSQLRDRGYEQYF. DNA of the CDR3: TGTGCCAGCAGCCAACTCCGGGACAGGGGTTACGAGCAGTACTTC. The rearrangement links TRBV14 to TRBJ2-7; 10 bases are shared with TRBD1. Trimming took 2 bases from V and 4 from J; bases not matched to a gene: 5. This CDR3 spans 15 amino acids. Germline V gene data show CDR1 as SGHDN and CDR2 as FVKESK.